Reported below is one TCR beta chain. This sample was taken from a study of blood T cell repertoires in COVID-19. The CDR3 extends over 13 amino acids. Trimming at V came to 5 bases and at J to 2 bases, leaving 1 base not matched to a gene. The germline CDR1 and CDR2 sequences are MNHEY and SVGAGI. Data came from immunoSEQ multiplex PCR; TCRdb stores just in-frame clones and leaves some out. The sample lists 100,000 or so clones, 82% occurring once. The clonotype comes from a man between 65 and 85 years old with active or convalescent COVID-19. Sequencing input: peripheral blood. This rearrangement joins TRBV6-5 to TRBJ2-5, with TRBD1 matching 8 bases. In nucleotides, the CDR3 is TGTGCCAGCAGTAGGACAGGGCAAGAGACCCAGTACTTC. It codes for CASSRTGQETQYF.